A single sample is the source of the 29 T cell receptor beta chains below, sequenced in a study of T cell changes during pregnancy in multiple sclerosis. TCRdb keeps only in-frame clones here, not all; method: immunoSEQ multiplex PCR. Of around 59,000 clones listed, approximately 90% were seen once; the top ten hold 2.5% to 3%. The input for sequencing was peripheral blood, taken in the third trimester of pregnancy. The receptor source for this set is a female donor in good health, enrolled as a control in a pregnancy study.

The V and J genes are TRBV7-9 and TRBJ2-1, with TRBD2 matching over 8 bases. The germline V gene has CDR1 SEHNR and CDR2 FQNEAQ (reference sequence). Trimming took 3 bases from V and 5 from J; bases not matched to a gene: 9. The CDR3 has 16 residues. Here the CDR3 reads CASSFASGSLNNEQFF. Here the CDR3 DNA reads TGTGCCAGCAGCTTCGCTAGCGGGTCATTGAACAATGAGCAGTTCTTC.

This chain joins TRBV18 and TRBJ2-3; possibly TRBD2 for D (6 bases). This CDR3 has 15 amino acids. With 5 bases removed from V and 7 bases from J, the gap between germline ends came to 19 bases. CDR1 and CDR2 from the germline V gene are KGHSH and LQKENI. As DNA, the CDR3 is TGTGCCAGCTCATTCGGGACTGCCGCGGTTTATACGCAGTATTTT. Amino acid sequence: CASSFGTAAVYTQYF. The whole variable domain, filled in from reference TRBV18 and TRBJ2-3, reads NAGVMQNPRHLVRRRGQEARLRCSPMKGHSHVYWYRQLPEEGLKFMVYLQKENIIDESGMPKERFSAEFPKEGPSILRIQQVVRGDSAAYFCASSFGTAAVYTQYFGPGTRLTVL.

The chain recombines TRBV10-2 with TRBJ1-2; TRBD1 might be the D (6 bases). Germline V gene sequence: CDR1 WSHSY, CDR2 SAAADI. CDR3 length: 14 amino acids. V dropped 2 bases and J dropped 6 bases, with 13 bases sitting between them. In DNA form, the CDR3 reads TGCGCCAGCAGTGAGCCAGGGGAGTCGGATGGCTACACCTTC. It is translated as CASSEPGESDGYTF.

V gene TRBV5-6 combines with J gene TRBJ2-1; D is perhaps TRBD2 (5 bases). V lost 1 base, J lost 4 bases, and 12 bases lay in between. Germline V gene data show CDR1 as SGHDT and CDR2 as YYEEEE. The CDR3 contains 15 residues. CDR3 protein: CASSLKDYGYNEQFF. In DNA form, the CDR3 reads TGTGCCAGCAGCTTGAAAGACTACGGGTACAATGAGCAGTTCTTC.

The CDR3 spells CASSPLGQTMNTEAFF. Here the CDR3 DNA reads TGTGCCAGCAGTCCCTTGGGGCAGACAATGAACACTGAAGCTTTCTTT. The chain couples TRBV27 to TRBJ1-1; D is possibly TRBD1 (5 bases). V gave up 5 bases and J gave up 0 bases, with 16 bases separating them. Germline-derived CDR1 and CDR2 are MNHEY and SMNVEV (reference sequence). The CDR3 is made up of 16 amino acids.

The chain is built from TRBV7-2 and TRBJ2-5; the D gene is possibly TRBD2 (7 bases). The CDR3 is made up of 15 amino acids. V lost 3 bases and J 2 bases, leaving 13 bases between the germline ends. The V gene's germline CDR1 is SGHTA and CDR2 FQGNSA. CDR3 in DNA: TGTGCCAGCAGCTTGGGGGGGGGCGGGCAAGAGACCCAGTACTTC. Translating it yields CASSLGGGGQETQYF.

This sequence joins TRBV11-3 and TRBJ2-1, with TRBD2 identical over 11 bases. Germline V gene data show CDR1 as SGHNT and CDR2 as YENEEA. V shed 0 bases and J 6 bases; nucleotides not matched to a gene: 4. The CDR3 totals 16 residues. CDR3 sequence reads: CASSLETTSGGNEQFF. CDR3 sequence (DNA): TGTGCCAGCAGCTTAGAGACCACTAGCGGGGGCAATGAGCAGTTCTTC.

This sequence joins TRBV19 and TRBJ2-1; weak D call: TRBD2 (5 bases). V was cut by 6 bases and J by 3 bases, with 15 bases left in between. This CDR3 is built from 15 residues. Germline V gives CDR1 LNHDA, CDR2 SQIVND (reference sequence). CDR3 region: CASSPGSGVYNEQFF. DNA for the CDR3: TGTGCCAGTAGCCCGGGATCCGGGGTCTACAATGAGCAGTTCTTC.

This clone was counted only a few times. The genes are TRBV30 and TRBJ1-5; no firm D call. Trimming pared 1 base from V and 7 bases from J, leaving 14 bases between. Germline V lookup: CDR1 GTSNPN, CDR2 SVGIG (reference sequence). The CDR3 contains 14 residues. The CDR3 DNA follows: TGTGCCTGGAGTGGAGTGGCCCGGGGACAGCCCCAGCATTTT. Translation gives CAWSGVARGQPQHF.

This clone has only one observation. The chain couples TRBV29-1 to TRBJ2-7, with 9 bases aligning to TRBD2. V lost 6 bases to trimming and J lost 2 bases; unmatched junction nucleotides: 2. Germline V CDR1 and CDR2: SQVTM, ANQGSEA. This CDR3 has 12 amino acids. CDR3 DNA: TGCAGCGTGGCGGGGGGGCCCTACGAGCAGTACTTC. It yields the protein CSVAGGPYEQYF.

The chain combines TRBV30 with TRBJ1-6; 8 bases fit TRBD1. V trimming: 2 bases; J trimming: 7 bases; junction bases outside the gene matches: 7. This CDR3 is 15 amino acids long. From germline, CDR1 is GTSNPN and CDR2 SVGIG (reference sequence). In DNA, the CDR3 is TGTGCCTGGAGTCCCGGGACAGGACTGAATTCACCCCTCCACTTT. Translating gives CAWSPGTGLNSPLHF.

The chain has TRBV6-6 and TRBJ2-1; 10 bases map to TRBD2. V lost 4 bases and J lost 8; bases outside the gene matches: 8. This CDR3 contains 15 residues. CDR1 is MNHNY and CDR2 is SVGAGI in the germline V gene (reference sequence). CDR3 loop: CASSFERGGPDEQFF. The CDR3 nucleotides read TGTGCCAGCAGTTTTGAGCGGGGGGGCCCGGATGAGCAGTTCTTC.

The chain carries TRBV6-1 and TRBJ2-3, with 9 bases lining up with TRBD2. J was trimmed by 6 bases and V by 4 bases; bases with no gene match: 5. The length of the CDR3 is 14 residues. Germline V gene lookup returns CDR1 MNHNS and CDR2 SASEGT. The CDR3 sequence: CASSAREGGDTQYF. The DNA of the CDR3 is TGTGCCAGCAGTGCGCGGGAGGGGGGGGATACGCAGTATTTT.

The chain has TRBV28 and TRBJ2-7; a possible D gene is TRBD2 (6 bases). Germline CDR1 MDHEN, CDR2 SYDVKM. This CDR3 spans 17 amino acids. The V end lost 4 bases, the J end lost 3 bases, and 22 bases lay between the germline ends. CDR3 DNA: TGTGCCAGCAGTTCCCGCATCGAGTTAGCGGCCCACTACGAGCAGTACTTC. Amino acid sequence: CASSSRIELAAHYEQYF.

This chain joins TRBV30 and TRBJ1-4; 7 positions agree with TRBD1. Trimming took 5 bases from V and 12 from J; bases not matched to a gene: 21. The CDR3 has 16 amino acids. Germline V lookup: CDR1 GTSNPN, CDR2 SVGIG (reference sequence). CDR3 amino acids: CAWALPGGTPRKELFF. As DNA, the CDR3 is TGTGCCTGGGCCCTCCCAGGGGGAACGCCCCGAAAAGAACTGTTTTTT.

This chain links TRBV7-6 with TRBJ1-1; the D gene is possibly TRBD1 (5 bases). Per germline, CDR1 SGHVS and CDR2 FNYEAQ. V gave up 5 bases and J gave up 0 bases, with 7 bases separating them. The CDR3 is 13 residues long. The CDR3 DNA reads as TGTGCCAGCAGCGCGACAGTGAACACTGAAGCTTTCTTT. The encoded protein is CASSATVNTEAFF.

The J gene is TRBJ2-2, the V gene TRBV5-1; 10 bases agree with TRBD2. J was trimmed by 6 bases and V by 4 bases; bases with no gene match: 9. CDR3 length: 16 residues. The germline V gene has CDR1 SGHRS and CDR2 YFSETQ. In DNA form, the CDR3 reads TGCGCCAGCAGCCCCGACGGGACTAGCGCACCCGGGGAGCTGTTTTTT. This codes for CASSPDGTSAPGELFF.

The V call is TRBV15, the J call TRBJ1-2; D perhaps matches TRBD1 (5 bases). Deletions cut 1 base from V and 3 bases from J, with 9 bases between. The germline V gene has CDR1 LNHNV and CDR2 YYDKDF (reference sequence). The CDR3 covers 14 residues. CDR3 sequence: CATSRGRGDYGYTF. The CDR3 nucleotides read TGTGCCACCAGCAGAGGGCGGGGGGACTATGGCTACACCTTC.

A single count supports this clone. This chain joins TRBV7-8 and TRBJ1-6, with D tentatively TRBD1 (5 bases). CDR3 length equals 17 residues. V gave up 5 bases and J gave up 0 bases, with 14 bases separating them. Germline loops: CDR1 SGHVS, CDR2 FQNEAQ. The CDR3 DNA reads TGTGCCAGCAGCGGGGACTTCCTGAGCTCCTATAATTCACCCCTCCACTTT. It is translated as CASSGDFLSSYNSPLHF. The whole variable domain, remainder taken from reference TRBV7-8 and TRBJ1-6, is GAGVSQSPRYKVAKRGQDVALRCDPISGHVSLFWYQQALGQGPEFLTYFQNEAQLDKSGLPSDRFFAERPEGSVSTLKIQRTQQEDSAVYLCASSGDFLSSYNSPLHFGNGTRLTVT.

This chain connects TRBV5-4 to TRBJ2-1; 10 nucleotides match TRBD1. CDR3 length: 15 amino acids. Germline V gene sequence: CDR1 SGHNT, CDR2 YYREEE (reference sequence). V gave up 3 bases and J gave up 4 bases; unmatched junction bases: 4. CDR3 DNA: TGTGCCAGCAGCTCACCGGGACAGGGGTACAATGAGCAGTTCTTC. It codes for CASSSPGQGYNEQFF.

The gene calls are TRBV2 and TRBJ2-5, with D possibly being TRBD2 (7 bases). Germline CDR1 SNHLY, CDR2 FYNNEI. The CDR3 runs to 14 residues. V was trimmed by 5 bases and J by 3 bases, leaving 13 bases between them. The CDR3 reads CASSPQGGEETQYF. The DNA of the CDR3 is TGTGCCAGCAGTCCACAGGGAGGGGAAGAGACCCAGTACTTC. Looking up the rest from reference TRBV2 and TRBJ2-5 gives the full variable domain: EPEVTQTPSHQVTQMGQEVILRCVPISNHLYFYWYRQILGQKVEFLVSFYNNEISEKSEIFDDQFSVERPDGSNFTLKIRSTKLEDSAMYFCASSPQGGEETQYFGPGTRLLVL.

The V and J genes are TRBV28 and TRBJ2-7, with 8 bases that match TRBD1. Germline V gene sequence: CDR1 MDHEN, CDR2 SYDVKM. The CDR3 extends over 16 amino acids. The V and J ends lost 0 bases and 1 base, in that order; junction bases with no gene match: 5. The CDR3 reads CASSLWAQGASYEQYF. The DNA of the CDR3 is TGTGCCAGCAGTTTATGGGCCCAGGGGGCTTCCTACGAGCAGTACTTC.

The chain is built from TRBV5-1 and TRBJ2-7, with D possibly matching TRBD1 (6 bases). V was cut by 0 bases and J by 5 bases, with 18 bases left in between. This CDR3 contains 16 residues. The V gene's germline CDR1 is SGHRS and CDR2 YFSETQ. CDR3 protein: CASSLAGFNRVHEQYF. CDR3 sequence (DNA): TGCGCCAGCAGCTTGGCGGGATTTAACAGGGTCCACGAGCAGTACTTC.

This clone was observed a handful of times. The gene calls are TRBV6-6 and TRBJ1-2; D uncertain. The CDR3 is 11 amino acids. V lost 3 bases, J lost 6 bases, and 5 bases lay in between. CDR1 and CDR2 (germline): MNHNY, SVGAGI (reference sequence). The CDR3 sequence: CASSYTDGYTF. In DNA, the CDR3 is TGTGCCAGCAGTTATACTGATGGCTACACCTTC.

A single count supports this clone. The chain combines TRBV9 with TRBJ1-2, with D uncertain. The germline V gene has CDR1 SGDLS and CDR2 YYNGEE. Trimming left V 5 bases short and J 0 bases short, with 8 bases between. The CDR3 consists of 13 residues. Written as DNA, the CDR3 is TGTGCCAGCAGTCCCCTAGCTAACTATGGCTACACCTTC. Protein: CASSPLANYGYTF.

The chain is built from TRBV7-2 and TRBJ2-7, with D perhaps matching TRBD1 (5 bases). In germline, CDR1 is SGHTA, CDR2 FQGNSA. V lost 5 bases, J lost 5 bases, and 19 bases lay in between. The CDR3 runs to 15 residues. CDR3 loop: CASSSGAGRFHEQYF. CDR3 DNA sequence: TGTGCCAGCAGCAGTGGGGCAGGGCGGTTCCACGAGCAGTACTTC.

The chain links TRBV7-9 to TRBJ1-1; 7 bases are a match to TRBD1. V shed 5 bases and J 0 bases; nucleotides not matched to a gene: 9. Looked up from germline, CDR1 is SEHNR and CDR2 is FQNEAQ (reference sequence). The CDR3 loop spans 16 amino acids. The CDR3 sequence is CASSVRQGTMNTEAFF. DNA for the CDR3: TGTGCCAGCAGCGTAAGACAGGGAACCATGAACACTGAAGCTTTCTTT.

This clone was seen just once. This chain uses TRBV7-2 with TRBJ2-7, with TRBD1 as a possible D gene (6 bases). The V and J ends lost 4 bases and 5 bases respectively, with 15 bases between them. Germline V gene data show CDR1 as SGHTA and CDR2 as FQGNSA. CDR3 size: 14 residues. The CDR3 sequence is CASSSGHVYDEQYF. The CDR3 DNA reads as TGTGCCAGCAGCTCGGGACACGTCTACGACGAGCAGTACTTC.

Concerning this clone: Germline is not matched at one junction end, which may reflect a read error. The rearrangement joins TRBV7-9 to TRBJ1-1; TRBD1 matches at 10 bases. CDR1 is SEHNR and CDR2 is FQNEAQ in the germline V gene (reference sequence). The CDR3 extends over 12 amino acids. The CDR3, as DNA: TGTGCCAGCAGCTTAGGGCGACAGGGGGCTATCTTT. This translates into CASSLGRQGAIF.